Shown below are 7 T cell receptor beta chains from a single sample sequenced in a study of beta chain features in type 1 diabetes. Study results and caveats: There was a moderate but significant shortening of TCRB CDR3s in all four CD4+ subsets of Type 1 diabetes patients.

These receptors are not linked to any known antigen. TCRB transcripts that were expressed got sequenced, as all of the isolated RNA had been reverse transcribed. Some clones are missing from TCRdb's copy, which holds only in-frame ones; the method was immunoSEQ multiplex PCR. The sample records 300,000 to 400,000 clones, approximately 10% being singletons. The sequenced sample was central memory CD4+ T cells from blood. All receptors derive from a man aged 30-40 years with type 1 diabetes.

In its sample, this clone was seen a few times. V usage is TRBV18 and J usage is TRBJ1-5; D possibly corresponds to TRBD1 (5 bases). The ends were cut back, 3 bases at V and 6 bases at J, with 9 bases in the middle. The CDR3 has 13 residues. Germline loops: CDR1 KGHSH, CDR2 LQKENI. The CDR3 DNA is TGTGCCAGCTCACCGGATGACAGTCAGCCCCAGCATTTT. Translated, it gives CASSPDDSQPQHF.

DNA of the CDR3: TGTGCCTGGAGTGGACGGGCTGGAAACACCATATATTTT. Encoded protein: CAWSGRAGNTIYF. The chain is built from TRBV30 and TRBJ1-3, with D hard to call. Deletions cut 1 base from V and 2 bases from J, with 6 bases between. Germline V lookup: CDR1 GTSNPN, CDR2 SVGIG (reference sequence). This CDR3 spans 13 amino acids. The entire variable domain, with the rest obtained from reference TRBV30 and TRBJ1-3, is as follows: SQTIHQWPATLVQPVGSPLSLECTVEGTSNPNLYWYRQAAGRGLQLLFYSVGIGQISSEVPQNLSASRPQDRQFILSSKKLLLSDSGFYLCAWSGRAGNTIYFGEGSWLTVV.

The rearrangement uses TRBV7-2 and TRBJ1-6, with a weak D call TRBD1 (5 bases). The germline V and J ends were trimmed by 5 bases and 7 bases, with 9 bases remaining between them. Germline CDR1 SGHTA, CDR2 FQGNSA. This CDR3 contains 13 residues. The CDR3, as DNA: TGTGCCAGCAGCCCGTCAGGGAATTCACCCCTCCACTTT. It encodes CASSPSGNSPLHF.

This clone was detected a few times. V gene TRBV28 combines with J gene TRBJ1-2; TRBD1 might be the D (5 bases). Per the germline V gene, CDR1 is MDHEN and CDR2 is SYDVKM. The germline V and J ends were trimmed by 7 bases and 8 bases, with 20 bases remaining between them. CDR3 length: 14 residues. The CDR3 loop reads CASTPPGGVQGYTF. The CDR3 bases are TGTGCCAGCACCCCTCCCGGGGGGGTACAAGGCTACACCTTC.

A few counts support this clone. The CDR3 sequence: CSVDRGGSETQYF. As DNA, the CDR3 is TGCAGCGTTGACCGGGGGGGCTCGGAGACCCAGTACTTC. The rearrangement joins TRBV29-1 to TRBJ2-5; 8 bases agree with TRBD2. Germline loops: CDR1 SQVTM, CDR2 ANQGSEA. The CDR3 has 13 residues. The V and J ends lost 3 bases and 5 bases, in that order; junction bases with no gene match: 5.

This clone was seen more than once but under ten times. The V call is TRBV4-1, the J call TRBJ2-5, with 9 bases identical to TRBD1. Germline trimming cut 3 bases from V and 5 bases from J; bases unmatched to any gene: 7. This CDR3 region has 15 residues. CDR1 MGHRA and CDR2 YSYEKL come from the germline V gene. CDR3 region: CASSHATGGTETQYF. As DNA, the CDR3 is TGCGCCAGCAGCCACGCGACAGGGGGGACGGAGACCCAGTACTTC.

The gene calls are TRBV15 and TRBJ2-7; 10 bases fit TRBD2. The CDR3 spans 15 residues. Losses at the gene ends were 4 bases for V and 3 bases for J; bases not matched to a gene: 6. CDR1 LNHNV and CDR2 YYDKDF come from the germline V gene (reference sequence). CDR3 sequence reads: CATSKGTSELYEQYF. CDR3 nucleotide sequence: TGTGCCACCAGCAAAGGGACTAGCGAACTCTACGAGCAGTACTTC.